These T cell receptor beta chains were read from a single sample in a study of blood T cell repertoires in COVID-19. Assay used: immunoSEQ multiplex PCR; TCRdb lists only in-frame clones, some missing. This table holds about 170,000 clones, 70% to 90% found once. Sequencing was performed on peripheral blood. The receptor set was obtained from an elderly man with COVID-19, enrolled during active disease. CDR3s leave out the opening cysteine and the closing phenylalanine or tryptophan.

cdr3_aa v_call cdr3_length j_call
ASSVDSGGAETQY TRBV9 13 TRBJ2-5
ASSLLASGGSEQY TRBV5-5 13 TRBJ2-7
ATSSPRAEETQY TRBV24-1 12 TRBJ2-5
ASSLPPGALPTEAF TRBV28 14 TRBJ1-1
ASSRDPGQAGNTIY TRBV5-1 14 TRBJ1-3
ASSPGQGAGETQY TRBV7-9 13 TRBJ2-5
ARARHYSYNSPLH TRBV19 13 TRBJ1-6
ASSLQGHDEQF TRBV7-3 11 TRBJ2-1
ASSQGRQGRASGYT TRBV4-1 14 TRBJ1-2
ASSYLFGLAGGIGETQY TRBV6-2/TRBV6-3 17 TRBJ2-5
ASSYDREGGQPQH TRBV27 13 TRBJ1-5
ASSVVDSFVYGYT TRBV9 13 TRBJ1-2
SVGTGDQPQH TRBV29-1 10 TRBJ1-5
ASSRDRGYEQY TRBV14 11 TRBJ2-7
ATSDPTSGLASEQF TRBV24-1 14 TRBJ2-1
ASSPGVNQPQH TRBV18 11 TRBJ1-5
ATRGSGANVLT TRBV11-3 11 TRBJ2-6
ASNGGPGETQY TRBV2 11 TRBJ2-5
ASSLDGQGNQPQH TRBV5-1 13 TRBJ1-5
ASSRDRLLSGNTIY TRBV7-8 14 TRBJ1-3
ASSLRQGATMNYGYT TRBV5-6 15 TRBJ1-2
ATSREGTGYEKLF TRBV15 13 TRBJ1-4
ASSRAGTGLEKLF TRBV11-2 13 TRBJ1-4